This TCR beta chain was captured by sequencing in a study of CD8 T cells in Susac syndrome. V was cut by 0 bases and J by 4 bases, with 21 bases left in between. Germline loops: CDR1 KGHSH, CDR2 LQKENI. The CDR3 is 18 amino acids. Controls were drawn from healthy donors and were matched for age and sex. CD8+ and CD4+ T cells were negatively isolated; TEMRA cells were FACS-enriched. RNA amounts of 0.5 to 1 ug underwent reverse transcription with random hexamers. Multiplex PCR with immunoSEQ amplified the TCR beta CDR3 across 54 Vbeta and 13 Jbeta. TCRdb processed the immunoSEQ multiplex PCR reads anew with MiXCR; each CDR3 protein has one entry. The repertoire holds 100,000 to 150,000 distinct CDR3 sequences, with about 93% as singletons.

The clonotype originates from a human donor in good health. The specimen sequenced was CD4+ T cells from PBMCs. The V gene is TRBV18, the J gene TRBJ1-2; a weak D match, TRBD1 (6 bases). CDR3 amino acids: CASSPPGRVSRDTYGYTF. CDR3 sequence (DNA): TGTGCCAGCTCACCACCTGGTAGAGTCTCCAGGGACACCTATGGCTACACCTTC.